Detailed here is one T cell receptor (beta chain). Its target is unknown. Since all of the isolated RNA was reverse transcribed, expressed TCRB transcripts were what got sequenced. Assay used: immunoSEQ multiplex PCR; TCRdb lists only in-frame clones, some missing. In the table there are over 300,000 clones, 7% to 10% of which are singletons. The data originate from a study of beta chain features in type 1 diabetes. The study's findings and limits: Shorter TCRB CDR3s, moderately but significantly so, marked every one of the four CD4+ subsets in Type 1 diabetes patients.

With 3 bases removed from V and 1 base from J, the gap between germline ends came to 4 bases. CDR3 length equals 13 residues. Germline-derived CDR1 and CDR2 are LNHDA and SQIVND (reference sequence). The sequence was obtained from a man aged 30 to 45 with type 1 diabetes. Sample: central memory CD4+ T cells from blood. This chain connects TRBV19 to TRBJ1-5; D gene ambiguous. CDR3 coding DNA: TGTGCCAGTAGTATCTGGAGCAATCAGCCCCAGCATTTT. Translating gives CASSIWSNQPQHF.